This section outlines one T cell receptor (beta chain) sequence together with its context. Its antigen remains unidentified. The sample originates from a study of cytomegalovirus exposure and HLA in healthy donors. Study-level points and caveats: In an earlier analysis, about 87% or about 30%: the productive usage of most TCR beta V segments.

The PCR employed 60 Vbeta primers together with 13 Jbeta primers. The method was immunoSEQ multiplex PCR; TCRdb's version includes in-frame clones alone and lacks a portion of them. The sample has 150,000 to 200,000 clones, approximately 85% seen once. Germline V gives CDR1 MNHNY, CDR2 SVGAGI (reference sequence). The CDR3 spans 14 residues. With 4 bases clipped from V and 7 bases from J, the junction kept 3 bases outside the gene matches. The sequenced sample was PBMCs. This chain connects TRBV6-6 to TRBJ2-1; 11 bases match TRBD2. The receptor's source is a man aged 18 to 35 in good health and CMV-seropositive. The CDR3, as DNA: TGTGCCAGCAGTTTACTAGCGGGGGTTAATGAGCAGTTCTTC. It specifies CASSLLAGVNEQFF.